This T cell receptor (beta chain) was identified in a study of early T cells in non-severe SARS-CoV-2 infection. Looking at the study overall: Bulk RNA from unsorted whole blood was sequenced; chains were unpaired.

This CDR3 comprises 13 residues. V lost 1 base, J lost 4 bases, and 5 bases lay in between. From germline, CDR1 is LGHNA and CDR2 YNFKEQ. This clonotype was counted many times. Its matching antigen is unknown. The study's findings and limits: Matching results from VDJdb favored anti-spike CD8 responses, leaving private and CD4 specificities undetected.

As part of library construction, unique molecular identifiers were attached to individual cDNA molecules. TCRdb recomputed calls from the 5' RACE reads with MiXCR, one row per CDR3 protein. The data show approximately 60,000 distinct CDR3 sequences, with about 10% seen just once and 13% held by the top ten. This receptor was obtained from an adult who was a healthcare worker with PCR-confirmed SARS-CoV-2 infection or an uninfected control (not recorded which). This sequence joins TRBV4-2 and TRBJ1-5, with TRBD1 as a possible D gene (5 bases). The sequenced sample was whole blood, obtained at baseline. The DNA for the CDR3 is TGTGCCAGCAGCCAAGGGGGGAATCAGCCCCAGCATTTT. It specifies CASSQGGNQPQHF.